The next 23 T cell receptor beta chains were all read from a single sample in a study of T cell repertoires in cytomegalovirus infection. TCRdb independently ran MiXCR on the reads; one entry per CDR3 protein. The sample shows 600,000 to 800,000 distinct CDR3 sequences, about 24% of them seen only once. The sequencing input was CD8+ T cells from PBMCs. These receptors originate from a human donor in good health (CMV status not recorded). Some clones in this sample may be carry-over from other donors' samples.

In this sample, this clonotype turned up a few times. The CDR3 is CASSATSGGAYEQYF. CDR3 sequence (DNA): TGTGCCAGCAGCGCCACTAGCGGGGGGGCCTACGAGCAGTACTTC. The chain links TRBV7-2 to TRBJ2-7, with 13 bases lining up with TRBD2. In germline, CDR1 is SGHTA, CDR2 FQGNSA. Trimming cost V 5 bases and J 2 bases; bases outside gene matches: 3. The CDR3 sequence is 15 residues long.

This clonotype was seen ten or more times. This chain connects TRBV7-2 to TRBJ1-1; 7 nucleotides match TRBD1. This CDR3 spans 17 amino acids. CDR1 SGHTA and CDR2 FQGNSA come from the germline V gene. V shed 3 bases, J shed 1 base, and the junction held 11 bases outside the gene matches. CDR3 loop: CASSFLPTGRKNTEAFF. DNA for the CDR3: TGTGCCAGCAGCTTCTTACCGACAGGGCGTAAGAACACTGAAGCTTTCTTT.

The J gene is TRBJ1-1, the V gene TRBV20-1; no clear D. V lost 0 bases to trimming and J lost 4 bases, with 12 bases between them. There are 14 residues in the CDR3. Germline CDR1 reads DFQATT; CDR2 reads SNEGSKA (reference sequence). CDR3 DNA: TGCAGTGCTAGAGACTTGACAATAGGCACTGAAGCTTTCTTT. Its protein is CSARDLTIGTEAFF.

The chain carries TRBV20-1 and TRBJ2-2; D is perhaps TRBD1 (7 bases). The CDR3 runs to 16 residues. V lost 2 bases and J 2 bases, leaving 15 bases between the germline ends. Germline values: CDR1 DFQATT, CDR2 SNEGSKA (reference sequence). The CDR3 nucleotides read TGCAGTGCTAGACCCATACAGGGGACTAACACCGGGGAGCTGTTTTTT. Translation: CSARPIQGTNTGELFF.

With regard to this clonotype: The junction differs from germline at one of its ends, possibly a read error. The J gene is TRBJ2-1, the V gene TRBV29-1; no reliable D call. The length of the CDR3 is 11 residues. Germline CDR1 SQVTM, CDR2 ANQGSEA. The DNA of the CDR3 is TGCAGCGTTCAAGATCACAATGAGCAGTTCTTC. Residues: CSVQDHNEQFF.

This clonotype was picked up one time. The chain carries TRBV27 and TRBJ2-6; 9 bases line up with TRBD1. Per the germline V gene, CDR1 is MNHEY and CDR2 is SMNVEV (reference sequence). Trimming cost V 5 bases and J 2 bases; bases outside gene matches: 7. This CDR3 has 17 amino acids. CDR3 in amino acids: CASSPNTGGAGANVLTF. CDR3 coding DNA: TGTGCCAGCAGTCCCAACACAGGGGGCGCTGGGGCCAACGTCCTGACTTTC.

In this sample, this clonotype turned up many times. V and J are TRBV5-4 and TRBJ2-3; unclear D gene. The V gene's germline CDR1 is SGHNT and CDR2 YYREEE (reference sequence). V was shortened by 4 bases and J by 0 bases, with 12 bases between the two germline ends. The CDR3 is 15 residues long. CDR3 bases: TGTGCCAGCAGCCCCGACACGTCGAGCACAGATACGCAGTATTTT. Its protein is CASSPDTSSTDTQYF. The entire variable domain, with the rest obtained from reference TRBV5-4 and TRBJ2-3, is as follows: ETGVTQSPTHLIKTRGQQVTLRCSSQSGHNTVSWYQQALGQGPQFIFQYYREEENGRGNFPPRFSGLQFPNYSSELNVNALELDDSALYLCASSPDTSSTDTQYFGPGTRLTVL.

V usage is TRBV2 and J usage is TRBJ2-6; D ambiguous. Per germline, CDR1 SNHLY and CDR2 FYNNEI. The germline V and J ends were trimmed by 0 bases and 4 bases, with 4 bases remaining between them. This CDR3 is 14 amino acids long. The CDR3 is CASSEAGGANVLTF. CDR3 nucleotides: TGTGCCAGCAGTGAAGCTGGGGGGGCCAACGTCCTGACTTTC.

The chain carries TRBV29-1 and TRBJ2-5, with D possibly called TRBD1 or TRBD2 (6 bases each). This CDR3 is 14 amino acids long. CDR1 and CDR2 (germline): SQVTM, ANQGSEA. The V end was cut by 3 bases, the J end by 2 bases, with 13 bases between. This CDR3 reads CSVEGGRGQETQYF. As DNA, the CDR3 is TGCAGCGTTGAGGGGGGCAGAGGGCAAGAGACCCAGTACTTC.

The table lists this clonotype with many counts. The rearrangement links TRBV28 to TRBJ2-1, with 9 bases aligning to TRBD2. The CDR3 has 15 amino acids. Germline CDR1 is MDHEN and CDR2 is SYDVKM. V was clipped by 6 bases and J by 4 bases; unmatched bases: 7. The CDR3 DNA reads as TGTGCCAGCAGGACAGGACTAGCGCTTTACAATGAGCAGTTCTTC. Translation: CASRTGLALYNEQFF.

The chain links TRBV28 to TRBJ2-7; D unclear. The CDR3 covers 16 residues. In germline, CDR1 is MDHEN, CDR2 SYDVKM. V was pared by 4 bases and J by 3 bases, with 19 bases between. The CDR3 loop reads CASSSRFHQVLYEQYV. The CDR3 DNA reads TGTGCCAGCAGTTCCCGATTCCATCAAGTACTCTACGAGCAGTACGTC.

The rearrangement joins TRBV7-2 to TRBJ1-4; no clear D gene. V gave up 1 base and J gave up 8 bases, with 20 bases separating them. Germline CDR1 and CDR2: SGHTA and FQGNSA. CDR3 length: 17 amino acids. DNA of the CDR3: TGTGCCAGCAGCTTAGTTCCGAGCCGCGCCGTGGACGAAAAACTGTTTTTT. Amino acid sequence: CASSLVPSRAVDEKLFF.

This clonotype has only a few counts. The rearrangement uses TRBV20-1 and TRBJ1-1; 7 nucleotides match TRBD1. Unmatched junction bases numbered 9, after V lost 6 bases and J lost 2 bases. The CDR3 is 14 residues long. The germline V gene encodes CDR1 DFQATT and CDR2 SNEGSKA (reference sequence). Here the CDR3 reads CSAPYRGPNTEAFF. The CDR3 DNA is TGCAGTGCGCCGTACAGGGGACCCAACACTGAAGCTTTCTTT.

Comment on this clonotype: This clone may be a read error of a much larger clone one base away. Without the conserved terminal phenylalanine or tryptophan, this CDR3 likely stems from a read error. V gene TRBV7-2 combines with J gene TRBJ2-3; 10 bases align to TRBD1. The length of the CDR3 is 14 residues. Germline V gene data show CDR1 as SGHTA and CDR2 as FQGNSA. The J segment lost 7 bases and the V segment lost 5 bases, leaving 6 bases of the junction unmatched. Here the CDR3 reads CASSRGQGRHTQYS. The CDR3 DNA reads as TGTGCCAGCAGCCGGGGACAGGGGCGCCATACGCAGTATTCT.

About this clonotype itself: With a much larger clone just one base away, this may be a read error. This chain links TRBV12-3 or TRBV12-4 with TRBJ2-1; weak D call: TRBD2 (6 bases). Trimming took 7 bases from V and 2 from J, leaving 15 bases between them. CDR3 size: 15 residues. CDR3 bases: TGTGCCAGCAATTTCGAGGCGGGGACCTACAATGAGCAGTTCTTC. Its protein is CASNFEAGTYNEQFF.

This clonotype has at least ten counts. The J gene is TRBJ1-5, the V gene TRBV7-2, with D uncertain. Trimming removed 1 base from V and 5 bases from J, with 12 bases in between. Germline V gene lookup returns CDR1 SGHTA and CDR2 FQGNSA. This CDR3 spans 15 amino acids. CDR3 coding DNA: TGTGCCAGCAGCTTAGAGGGTTATTATTATCAGCCCCAGCATTTT. Translating it yields CASSLEGYYYQPQHF.

On this clonotype: It may be a read error: a sequence one base away is much more abundant. The V call is TRBV7-4, the J call TRBJ2-7; a weak D match, TRBD2 (7 bases). The CDR3 runs 15 residues. Germline CDR1 and CDR2: SGHVT and SQSDAQ. The CDR3 sequence is CANSAEGGSSYEQYF. The CDR3, as DNA: TGTGCCAACAGCGCGGAGGGGGGGTCCTCCTACGAGCAGTACTTC.

The chain combines TRBV29-1 with TRBJ2-3; 9 bases line up with TRBD2. Germline V lookup: CDR1 SQVTM, CDR2 ANQGSEA. With 1 base clipped from V and 2 bases from J, the junction kept 10 bases outside the gene matches. This CDR3 has 17 amino acids. The CDR3 bases are TGCAGCGTTGAAGGGGCGGGGGGGCGACCTTTCACAGATACGCAGTATTTT. Translation: CSVEGAGGRPFTDTQYF.

This clonotype was seen only a few times. This rearrangement joins TRBV4-1 to TRBJ2-1; D is possibly TRBD1 or TRBD2 (5 bases each). This CDR3 contains 17 residues. The V gene's germline CDR1 is MGHRA and CDR2 YSYEKL. V lost 0 bases and J 2 bases, leaving 14 bases between the germline ends. The CDR3 bases are TGCGCCAGCAGCCAAGACGGGGCCGGGTCCCCCTACAATGAGCAGTTCTTC. It encodes CASSQDGAGSPYNEQFF.

CDR3 sequence reads: CSARDPGLSSPFF. The CDR3 nucleotides read TGCAGTGCTAGAGATCCGGGACTCTCCTCCCCGTTCTTC. This rearrangement joins TRBV20-1 to TRBJ2-1; D might be TRBD2 (6 bases). CDR3 size: 13 residues. Trimming removed 0 bases from V and 15 bases from J, with 18 bases in between. The V gene's germline CDR1 is DFQATT and CDR2 SNEGSKA (reference sequence).

This clonotype appeared once. A much larger clone lies one base from this, so it may be a read error. The chain's CDR3 is CTSTQEFSRTDTQYF. For the CDR3, the DNA is TGTACCAGCACCCAGGAGTTCAGCAGAACAGATACGCAGTATTTT. V is TRBV12-3 or TRBV12-4 and J is TRBJ2-3; no clear D gene. The CDR3 length is 15 residues.

This clonotype was counted many times. The chain joins TRBV6-2 or TRBV6-3 to TRBJ2-5; unclear D gene. This CDR3 has 15 amino acids. The V gene's germline CDR1 is MNHEY and CDR2 SVGEGT. V lost 2 bases and J 2 bases, leaving 12 bases between the germline ends. Here the CDR3 reads CASSYVAGRQETQYF. The DNA of the CDR3 is TGTGCCAGCAGTTACGTGGCAGGCAGACAAGAGACCCAGTACTTC.

The chain is built from TRBV6-2 or TRBV6-3 and TRBJ2-2, with a weak D call TRBD2 (6 bases). Trimming cost V 3 bases and J 4 bases, with 21 bases left between them. Germline V lookup: CDR1 MNHEY, CDR2 SVGEGT. CDR3 size: 18 residues. The DNA for the CDR3 is TGTGCCAGCAGTTATACTTTGGCGGGGCCTAACTTCACCGGGGAGCTGTTTTTT. Translation gives CASSYTLAGPNFTGELFF.